The sequence of this T cell receptor (beta chain) was determined in a study of monozygotic twins with inflammatory bowel disease. Using the 5' RACE reads, TCRdb records one entry per CDR3 protein without DNA. This specimen shows 350,000 to 400,000 distinct CDR3 sequences; the ten leading clones hold approximately 2.8%. The CDR3 is 15 amino acids. Germline lookup yields CDR1 SGHRS and CDR2 YFSETQ. The chain has TRBV5-1 and TRBJ1-4. The clonotype originates from a human donor with ulcerative colitis or Crohn's disease, or a healthy co-twin of an affected twin (not recorded which). Material for sequencing was blood. The CDR3 protein is CASSLWGSTNEKLFF.